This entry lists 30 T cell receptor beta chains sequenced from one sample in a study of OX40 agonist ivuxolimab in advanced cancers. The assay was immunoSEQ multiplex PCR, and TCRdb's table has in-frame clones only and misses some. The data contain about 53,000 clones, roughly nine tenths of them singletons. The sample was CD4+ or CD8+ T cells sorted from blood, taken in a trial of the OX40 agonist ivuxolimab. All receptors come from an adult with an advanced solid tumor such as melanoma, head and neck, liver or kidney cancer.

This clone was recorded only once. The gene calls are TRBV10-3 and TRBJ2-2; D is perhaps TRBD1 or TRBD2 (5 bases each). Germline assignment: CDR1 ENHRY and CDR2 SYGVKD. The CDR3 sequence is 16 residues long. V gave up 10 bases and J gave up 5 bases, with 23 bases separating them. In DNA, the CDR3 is TGTGCCACCGCTTGGGCCAGGGCGGGTGGTACCGGGGAGCTGTTTTTT. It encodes CATAWARAGGTGELFF.

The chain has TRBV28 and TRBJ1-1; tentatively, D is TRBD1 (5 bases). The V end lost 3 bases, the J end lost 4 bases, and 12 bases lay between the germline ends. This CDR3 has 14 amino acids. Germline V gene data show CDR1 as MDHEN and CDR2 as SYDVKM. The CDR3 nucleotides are TGTGCCAGCAGTTTGGGGGGAGGCCTCACTGAAGCTTTCTTT. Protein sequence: CASSLGGGLTEAFF.

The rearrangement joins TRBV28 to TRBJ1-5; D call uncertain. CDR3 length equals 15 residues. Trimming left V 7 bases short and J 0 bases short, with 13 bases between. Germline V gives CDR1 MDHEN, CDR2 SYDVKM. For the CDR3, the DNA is TGTGCCAGCAACTCCCCGGTTTATAGCAATCAGCCCCAGCATTTT. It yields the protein CASNSPVYSNQPQHF.

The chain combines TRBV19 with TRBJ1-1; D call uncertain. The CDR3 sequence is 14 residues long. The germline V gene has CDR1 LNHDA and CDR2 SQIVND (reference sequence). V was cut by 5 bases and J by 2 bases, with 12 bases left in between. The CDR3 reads CASSRSGGNTEAFF. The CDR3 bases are TGTGCCAGTAGTCGATCCGGCGGAAACACTGAAGCTTTCTTT.

CDR3 amino acids: CASSHPSRTGKETQYF. The CDR3 nucleotides are TGTGCCAGCAGCCACCCCAGCCGGACAGGGAAAGAGACCCAGTACTTC. The chain has TRBV7-6 and TRBJ2-5; 8 bases align to TRBD1. Germline CDR1 is SGHVS and CDR2 is FNYEAQ. CDR3 length: 16 amino acids. Trimming at V came to 5 bases and at J to 3 bases, leaving 11 bases not matched to a gene.

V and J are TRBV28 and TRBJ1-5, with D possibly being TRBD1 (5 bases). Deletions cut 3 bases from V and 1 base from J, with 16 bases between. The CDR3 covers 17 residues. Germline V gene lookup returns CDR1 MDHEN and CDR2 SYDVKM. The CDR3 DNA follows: TGTGCCAGCAGTTTTTGGGAGAAATCAGGGAGCAATCAGCCCCAGCATTTT. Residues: CASSFWEKSGSNQPQHF.

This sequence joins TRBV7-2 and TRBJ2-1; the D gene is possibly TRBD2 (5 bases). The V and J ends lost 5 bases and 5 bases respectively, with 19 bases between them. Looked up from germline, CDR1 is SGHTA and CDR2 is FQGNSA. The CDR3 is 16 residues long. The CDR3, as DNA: TGTGCCAGCAGCATAGACCTAGCCTCCACCCACAATGAGCAGTTCTTC. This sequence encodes CASSIDLASTHNEQFF.

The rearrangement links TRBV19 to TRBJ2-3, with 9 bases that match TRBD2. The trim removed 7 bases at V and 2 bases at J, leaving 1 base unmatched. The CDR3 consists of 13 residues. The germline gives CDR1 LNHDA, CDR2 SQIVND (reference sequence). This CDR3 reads CASKGLATDTQYF. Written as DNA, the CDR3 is TGTGCCAGTAAGGGACTAGCCACAGATACGCAGTATTTT.

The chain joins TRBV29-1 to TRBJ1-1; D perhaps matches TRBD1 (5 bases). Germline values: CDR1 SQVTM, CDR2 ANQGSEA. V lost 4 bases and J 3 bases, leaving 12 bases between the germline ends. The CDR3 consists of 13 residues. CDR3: CSVVDRLHTEAFF. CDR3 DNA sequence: TGCAGCGTTGTTGACAGACTACACACTGAAGCTTTCTTT.

The CDR3 nucleotides read TGCAGCGTTGAAATCCAGATCTATGAGCAGTTCTTC. This codes for CSVEIQIYEQFF. The gene calls are TRBV29-1 and TRBJ2-1; no firm D call. The ends were cut back, 2 bases at V and 8 bases at J, with 10 bases in the middle. The CDR3 has 12 residues. Germline CDR1 reads SQVTM; CDR2 reads ANQGSEA.

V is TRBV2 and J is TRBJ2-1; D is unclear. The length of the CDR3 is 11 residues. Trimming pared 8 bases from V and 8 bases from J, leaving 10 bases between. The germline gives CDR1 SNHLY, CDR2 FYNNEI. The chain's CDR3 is CASETGDEQFF. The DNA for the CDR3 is TGTGCCAGCGAAACCGGCGATGAGCAGTTCTTC.

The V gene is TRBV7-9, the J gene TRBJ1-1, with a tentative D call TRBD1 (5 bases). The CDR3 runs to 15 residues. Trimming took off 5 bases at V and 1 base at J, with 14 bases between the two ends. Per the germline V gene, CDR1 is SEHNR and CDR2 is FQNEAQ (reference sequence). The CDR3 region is CASSPGDARNTEAFF. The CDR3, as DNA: TGTGCCAGCAGCCCTGGGGACGCTCGGAACACTGAAGCTTTCTTT.

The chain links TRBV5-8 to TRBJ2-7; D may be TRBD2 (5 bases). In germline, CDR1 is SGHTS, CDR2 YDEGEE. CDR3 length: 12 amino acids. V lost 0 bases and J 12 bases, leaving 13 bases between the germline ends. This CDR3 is CASSLGEGRRYF. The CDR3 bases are TGTGCCAGCAGCTTGGGAGAGGGTCGGCGGTACTTC.

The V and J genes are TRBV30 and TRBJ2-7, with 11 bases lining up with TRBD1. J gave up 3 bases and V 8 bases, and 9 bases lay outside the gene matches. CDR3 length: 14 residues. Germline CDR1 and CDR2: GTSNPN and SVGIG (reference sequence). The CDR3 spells CASSYGTGGYEQYF. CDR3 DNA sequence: TGTGCCAGCAGCTACGGGACAGGGGGCTACGAGCAGTACTTC.

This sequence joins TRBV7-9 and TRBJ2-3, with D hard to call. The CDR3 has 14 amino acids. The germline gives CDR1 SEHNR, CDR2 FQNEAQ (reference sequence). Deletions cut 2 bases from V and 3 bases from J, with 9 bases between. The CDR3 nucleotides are TGTGCCAGCAGCTTAAACCTGAATACAGATACGCAGTATTTT. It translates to CASSLNLNTDTQYF.

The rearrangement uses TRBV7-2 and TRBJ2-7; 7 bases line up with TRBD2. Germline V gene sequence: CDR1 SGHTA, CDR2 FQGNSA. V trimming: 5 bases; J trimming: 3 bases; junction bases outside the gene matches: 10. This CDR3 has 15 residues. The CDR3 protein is CASSPDSSGDYEQYF. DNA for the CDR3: TGTGCCAGCAGCCCTGACTCGAGCGGGGACTACGAGCAGTACTTC.

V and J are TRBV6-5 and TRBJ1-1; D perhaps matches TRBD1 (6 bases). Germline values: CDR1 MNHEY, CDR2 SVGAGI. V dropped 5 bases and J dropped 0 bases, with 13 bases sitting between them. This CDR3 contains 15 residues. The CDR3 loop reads CASSTWDTLNTEAFF. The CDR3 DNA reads TGTGCCAGCAGTACCTGGGACACCTTGAACACTGAAGCTTTCTTT.

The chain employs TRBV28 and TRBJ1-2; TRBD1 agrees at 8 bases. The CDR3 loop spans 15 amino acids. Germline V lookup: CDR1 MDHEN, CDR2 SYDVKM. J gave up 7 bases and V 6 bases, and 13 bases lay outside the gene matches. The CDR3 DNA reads TGTGCCAGCAGCCCATCTACTCAGGGGGCGCGTGGCTACACCTTC. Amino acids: CASSPSTQGARGYTF.

CDR3 region: CASSPRAVRDNQPQHF. The CDR3 DNA sequence: TGTGCCAGCAGTCCGCGCGCGGTGCGTGACAATCAGCCCCAGCATTTT. V usage is TRBV27 and J usage is TRBJ1-5; D not resolved. V was shortened by 5 bases and J by 3 bases, with 17 bases between the two germline ends. CDR1 and CDR2 from the germline V gene are MNHEY and SMNVEV (reference sequence). The CDR3 is made up of 16 amino acids.

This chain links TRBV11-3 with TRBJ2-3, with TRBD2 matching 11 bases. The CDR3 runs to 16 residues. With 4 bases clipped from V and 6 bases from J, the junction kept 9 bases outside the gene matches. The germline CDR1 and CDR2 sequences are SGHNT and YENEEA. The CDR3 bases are TGTGCCAGCAGCTCGGGACTAGCGGCGTCGGTGGATACGCAGTATTTT. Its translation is CASSSGLAASVDTQYF.

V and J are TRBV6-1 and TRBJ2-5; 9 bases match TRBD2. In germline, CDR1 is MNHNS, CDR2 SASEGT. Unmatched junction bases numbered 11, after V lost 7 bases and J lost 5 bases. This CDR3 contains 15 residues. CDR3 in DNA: TGTGCCAGCACTAGAGAGGGGAGCGGGGGGGAGACCCAGTACTTC. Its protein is CASTREGSGGETQYF.

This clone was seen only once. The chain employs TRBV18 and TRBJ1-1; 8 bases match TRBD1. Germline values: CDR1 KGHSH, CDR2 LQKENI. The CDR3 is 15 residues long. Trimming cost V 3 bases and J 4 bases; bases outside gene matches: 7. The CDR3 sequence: CASSPGQGAITEAFF. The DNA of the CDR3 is TGTGCCAGCTCACCTGGTCAGGGGGCTATCACTGAAGCTTTCTTT.

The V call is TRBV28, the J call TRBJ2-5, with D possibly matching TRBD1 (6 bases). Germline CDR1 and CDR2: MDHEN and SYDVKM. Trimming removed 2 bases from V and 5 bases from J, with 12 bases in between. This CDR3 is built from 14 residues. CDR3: CASSLEGVGETQYF. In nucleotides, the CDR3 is TGTGCCAGCAGTTTAGAGGGGGTAGGGGAGACCCAGTACTTC. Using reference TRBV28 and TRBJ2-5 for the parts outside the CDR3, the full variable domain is DVKVTQSSRYLVKRTGEKVFLECVQDMDHENMFWYRQDPGLGLRLIYFSYDVKMKEKGDIPEGYSVSREKKERFSLILESASTNQTSMYLCASSLEGVGETQYFGPGTRLLVL.

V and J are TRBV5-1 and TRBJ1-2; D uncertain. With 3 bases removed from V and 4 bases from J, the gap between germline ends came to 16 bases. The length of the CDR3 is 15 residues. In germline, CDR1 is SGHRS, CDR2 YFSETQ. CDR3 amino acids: CASSSGSALLYGYTF. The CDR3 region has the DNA TGCGCCAGCAGCTCCGGATCCGCTCTTCTCTATGGCTACACCTTC.

The CDR3 sequence is CAWSLGESNEKLFF. Written as DNA, the CDR3 is TGTGCCTGGAGTCTTGGGGAGTCTAATGAAAAACTGTTTTTT. The genes are TRBV30 and TRBJ1-4; no firm D call. Trimming cost V 2 bases and J 3 bases, with 10 bases left between them. The CDR3 has 14 amino acids. Per germline, CDR1 GTSNPN and CDR2 SVGIG (reference sequence).

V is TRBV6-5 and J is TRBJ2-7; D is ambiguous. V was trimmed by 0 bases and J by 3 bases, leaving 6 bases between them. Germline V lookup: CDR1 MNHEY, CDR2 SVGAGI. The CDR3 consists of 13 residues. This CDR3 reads CASSYSMSYEQYF. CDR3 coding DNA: TGTGCCAGCAGTTACTCGATGAGCTACGAGCAGTACTTC.

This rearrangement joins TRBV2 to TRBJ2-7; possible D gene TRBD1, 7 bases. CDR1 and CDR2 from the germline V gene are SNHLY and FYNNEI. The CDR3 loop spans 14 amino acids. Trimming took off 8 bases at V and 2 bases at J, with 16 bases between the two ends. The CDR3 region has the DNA TGTGCCAGCTCGGAGGGGCAGGGGGCCTACGAGCAGTACTTC. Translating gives CASSEGQGAYEQYF.

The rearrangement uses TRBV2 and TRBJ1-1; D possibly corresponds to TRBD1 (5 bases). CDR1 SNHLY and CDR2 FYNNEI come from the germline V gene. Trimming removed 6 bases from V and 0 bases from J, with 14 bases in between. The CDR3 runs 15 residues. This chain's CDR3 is CASSPLRGVNTEAFF. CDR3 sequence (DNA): TGTGCCAGCAGCCCACTAAGAGGGGTGAACACTGAAGCTTTCTTT.

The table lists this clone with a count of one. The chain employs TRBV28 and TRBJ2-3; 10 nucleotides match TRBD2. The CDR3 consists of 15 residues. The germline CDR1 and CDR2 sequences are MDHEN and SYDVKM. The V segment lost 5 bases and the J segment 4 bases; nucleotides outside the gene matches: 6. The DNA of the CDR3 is TGTGCCAGCAGTGTGGGACTAGCGAGGTCAGATACGCAGTATTTT. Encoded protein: CASSVGLARSDTQYF.

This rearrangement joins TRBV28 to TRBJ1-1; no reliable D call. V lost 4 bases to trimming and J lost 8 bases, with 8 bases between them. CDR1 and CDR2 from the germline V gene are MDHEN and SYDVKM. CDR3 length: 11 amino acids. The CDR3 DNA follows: TGTGCCAGCAGTTCCCGGGGAGAAGCTTTCTTT. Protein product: CASSSRGEAFF.